The 30 T cell receptor beta chains presented below share a single source sample, sequenced in a study of CD8 T cells in Susac syndrome. Random hexamers were used to reverse transcribe an amount of roughly 0.5 to 1 ug RNA. TCRdb re-analysed the immunoSEQ multiplex PCR reads in MiXCR, keeping a single row per CDR3 protein. The sample includes fewer than 80,000 distinct CDR3 sequences, roughly 94% of them seen just once. The material sequenced was CD8+ T cells from PBMCs. Receptor source: a human donor with Susac syndrome.

The rearrangement links TRBV14 to TRBJ1-2, with no clear D. V lost 0 bases, J lost 3 bases, and 14 bases lay in between. This CDR3 is 16 amino acids long. Germline CDR1 and CDR2: SGHDN and FVKESK. CDR3 region: CASSQDGRWPDYGYTF. CDR3 in DNA: TGTGCCAGCAGCCAAGATGGCAGGTGGCCGGACTATGGCTACACCTTC.

The genes are TRBV30 and TRBJ2-2; D might be TRBD1 or TRBD2, each matching 5 bases. V dropped 5 bases and J dropped 0 bases, with 7 bases sitting between them. The CDR3 totals 13 residues. From germline, CDR1 is GTSNPN and CDR2 SVGIG (reference sequence). The CDR3 nucleotides read TGTGCCTGGGAGGGGACGAACACCGGGGAGCTGTTTTTT. As protein: CAWEGTNTGELFF.

V usage is TRBV5-5 and J usage is TRBJ2-7; D may be TRBD2 (5 bases). The germline V gene has CDR1 SGHKS and CDR2 YYEKEE (reference sequence). The CDR3 has 12 residues. Trimming cost V 5 bases and J 7 bases, with 13 bases left between them. For the CDR3, the DNA is TGTGCCAGCAGTCCAACCGGGATGGAGCAGTACTTC. Its protein product is CASSPTGMEQYF.

This chain uses TRBV3-1 with TRBJ2-7; 8 bases match TRBD1. J was trimmed by 1 base and V by 6 bases; bases with no gene match: 5. The CDR3 length is 14 residues. Germline assignment: CDR1 LGHDT and CDR2 YNNKEL (reference sequence). This CDR3 is CASSRTGPSYEQYF. DNA of the CDR3: TGTGCCAGCAGTCGGACAGGGCCTTCCTACGAGCAGTACTTC.

The chain recombines TRBV27 with TRBJ2-7; tentatively, D is TRBD1 (6 bases). V lost 2 bases and J lost 4, with 9 bases in between. The CDR3 is made up of 13 amino acids. Germline V gives CDR1 MNHEY, CDR2 SMNVEV (reference sequence). CDR3 bases: TGTGCCAGCAGTTTAGCAGGGGAGTACGAGCAGTACTTC. Its translation: CASSLAGEYEQYF.

The chain recombines TRBV28 with TRBJ2-1; D not resolved. CDR3 length equals 13 residues. Germline V gene data show CDR1 as MDHEN and CDR2 as SYDVKM. Trimming shortened V by 2 bases and J by 6 bases, and 8 bases separated the two germline ends. DNA for the CDR3: TGTGCCAGCAGTTTAGGAATTATCAATGAGCAGTTCTTC. It encodes CASSLGIINEQFF. Variable domain in full (rest from reference TRBV28 and TRBJ2-1): DVKVTQSSRYLVKRTGEKVFLECVQDMDHENMFWYRQDPGLGLRLIYFSYDVKMKEKGDIPEGYSVSREKKERFSLILESASTNQTSMYLCASSLGIINEQFFGPGTRLTVL.

J is TRBJ1-2 and V is TRBV7-2, with 9 nucleotides matching TRBD1. Germline values: CDR1 SGHTA, CDR2 FQGNSA. The trim removed 0 bases at V and 8 bases at J, leaving 7 bases unmatched. The CDR3 has 15 residues. The CDR3 DNA is TGTGCCAGCAGCTTAGCGCCGGACAGGGGAGACGGCTACACCTTC. This gives the protein CASSLAPDRGDGYTF.

In DNA form, the CDR3 reads TGTGCCAGCAGTTACCTGGGACCCGTCTTCGGGTACGAGCAGTACTTC. It codes for CASSYLGPVFGYEQYF. The chain employs TRBV6-5 and TRBJ2-7; D possibly uses TRBD1 or TRBD2 (5 bases each). Trimming stripped 2 bases from V and 4 bases from J, with 18 bases between. In germline, CDR1 is MNHEY, CDR2 SVGAGI. This CDR3 is 16 amino acids long.

This chain links TRBV9 with TRBJ2-6; D is uncertain. CDR1 and CDR2 (germline): SGDLS, YYNGEE. Trimming cost V 4 bases and J 0 bases, with 8 bases left between them. The CDR3 length is 15 residues. The chain's CDR3 is CASSLFASGANVLTF. In nucleotides, the CDR3 is TGTGCCAGCAGCCTCTTCGCCTCTGGGGCCAACGTCCTGACTTTC.

The chain is built from TRBV7-9 and TRBJ2-7; D ambiguous. V was shortened by 5 bases and J by 5 bases, with 10 bases between the two germline ends. Germline CDR1 SEHNR, CDR2 FQNEAQ (reference sequence). CDR3 length: 12 residues. CDR3 bases: TGTGCCAGCAGCCATGGAGTAAACGAGCAGTACTTC. Translated, it gives CASSHGVNEQYF.

The chain joins TRBV29-1 to TRBJ2-7; tentatively, D is TRBD1 (7 bases). V gave up 0 bases and J gave up 4 bases, with 16 bases separating them. The CDR3 length is 15 residues. CDR1 and CDR2 (germline): SQVTM, ANQGSEA. The CDR3 DNA sequence: TGCAGCGTTGAAGATCCGGAGGGGACAGAATACGAGCAGTACTTC. Translation gives CSVEDPEGTEYEQYF.

The V and J genes are TRBV6-5 and TRBJ2-5, with TRBD2 identical over 9 bases. V shed 9 bases, J shed 4 bases, and the junction held 6 bases outside the gene matches. The CDR3 contains 13 residues. The germline gives CDR1 MNHEY, CDR2 SVGAGI. The CDR3 region is CASSSGARETQYF. The DNA for the CDR3 is TGTGCCAGTTCTAGCGGGGCGAGAGAGACCCAGTACTTC.

Worth noting for this clonotype: A junction boundary mismatches the germline segment, possibly from a read error. The chain carries TRBV7-7 and TRBJ1-1; no clear D gene. Germline lookup yields CDR1 SSHAT and CDR2 FNYEAQ (reference sequence). The CDR3 is made up of 13 amino acids. CDR3 sequence (DNA): TGTGCTAGCAGCTTAGAACTGGGTTCCGAAGCTTTCTTT. Amino acids: CASSLELGSEAFF.

In DNA, the CDR3 is TGTGCCATCAGTGAGGGACAGGGTTCCTACGAGCAGTACTTC. This sequence encodes CAISEGQGSYEQYF. The chain combines TRBV10-3 with TRBJ2-7; 8 nucleotides align to TRBD1. Germline V CDR1 and CDR2: ENHRY, SYGVKD. The CDR3 covers 14 residues. V lost 2 bases and J lost 1; bases outside the gene matches: 1.

V usage is TRBV19 and J usage is TRBJ2-2; D remains unclear. CDR1 is LNHDA, CDR2 SQIVND, per germline (reference sequence). Trimming pared 3 bases from V and 0 bases from J, leaving 8 bases between. The CDR3 contains 15 residues. This CDR3 reads CASSIGISNTGELFF. The CDR3 DNA reads TGTGCCAGTAGTATCGGCATATCGAACACCGGGGAGCTGTTTTTT.

CDR3 region: CASGGRGGANHEQYF. The DNA for the CDR3 is TGTGCTAGTGGTGGGCGTGGGGGGGCCAACCACGAGCAGTACTTC. The V gene is TRBV12-5, the J gene TRBJ2-7; possibly TRBD2 for D (7 bases). V was clipped by 5 bases and J by 5 bases, with 19 bases between them. Germline assignment: CDR1 LGHNT and CDR2 FRNRAP. The CDR3 length is 15 residues.

V is TRBV5-1 and J is TRBJ1-1; TRBD1 is a possible D gene (5 bases). Trimming took 0 bases from V and 0 from J, leaving 9 bases between them. The CDR3 is 15 amino acids. Germline V lookup: CDR1 SGHRS, CDR2 YFSETQ. The CDR3 is CASSLAGGMNTEAFF. The CDR3 region has the DNA TGCGCCAGCAGCTTGGCTGGGGGAATGAACACTGAAGCTTTCTTT.

V and J are TRBV7-9 and TRBJ2-7; D might be TRBD1 (6 bases). From germline, CDR1 is SEHNR and CDR2 FQNEAQ (reference sequence). The CDR3 contains 14 residues. V was cut by 5 bases and J by 1 base, with 12 bases left in between. Here the CDR3 reads CASSPRDTSYEQYF. CDR3 DNA: TGTGCCAGCAGCCCAAGGGACACGTCCTACGAGCAGTACTTC.

This rearrangement joins TRBV5-5 to TRBJ1-6; D gene ambiguous. Germline CDR1 is SGHKS and CDR2 is YYEKEE (reference sequence). V was trimmed by 2 bases and J by 8 bases, leaving 5 bases between them. The CDR3 covers 12 residues. CDR3 protein: CASSFPYSPLHF. The CDR3 DNA follows: TGTGCCAGCAGCTTCCCTTATTCACCCCTCCACTTT.

This rearrangement joins TRBV20-1 to TRBJ2-5; 9 bases map to TRBD1. V shed 5 bases, J shed 4 bases, and the junction held 11 bases outside the gene matches. CDR1 is DFQATT and CDR2 is SNEGSKA in the germline V gene (reference sequence). CDR3 length: 15 amino acids. Here the CDR3 reads CSAWDRVLGLETQYF. In DNA, the CDR3 is TGCAGTGCTTGGGACAGGGTCTTGGGTTTAGAGACCCAGTACTTC.

V usage is TRBV15 and J usage is TRBJ2-7; 7 bases line up with TRBD1. Trimming took 8 bases from V and 1 from J; bases not matched to a gene: 11. Germline CDR1 is LNHNV and CDR2 is YYDKDF (reference sequence). The length of the CDR3 is 15 residues. The CDR3 sequence is CATGESRGPSYEQYF. The CDR3 nucleotides are TGTGCCACCGGGGAAAGTAGGGGGCCATCCTACGAGCAGTACTTC.

V is TRBV9 and J is TRBJ2-7; 7 bases align to TRBD1. Trimming cost V 1 base and J 5 bases; bases outside gene matches: 0. This CDR3 has 12 amino acids. Germline V gives CDR1 SGDLS, CDR2 YYNGEE. CDR3 DNA sequence: TGTGCCAGCAGCGTAACAGGGGACGAGCAGTACTTC. This encodes CASSVTGDEQYF.

The genes are TRBV3-1 and TRBJ2-3, with TRBD2 matching over 10 bases. In germline, CDR1 is LGHDT, CDR2 YNNKEL (reference sequence). This CDR3 has 17 residues. V dropped 3 bases and J dropped 2; count of bases not matched to a gene: 8. The CDR3 loop is CASSHAASGGPTDTQYF. CDR3 coding DNA: TGTGCCAGCAGCCACGCGGCTAGCGGGGGCCCCACAGATACGCAGTATTTT.

The rearrangement links TRBV5-1 to TRBJ2-7, with a tentative D call TRBD1 (5 bases). Germline loops: CDR1 SGHRS, CDR2 YFSETQ. V lost 1 base to trimming and J lost 2 bases, with 10 bases between them. The CDR3 extends over 14 amino acids. CDR3 sequence reads: CASSLRGRAYEQYF. CDR3 nucleotides: TGCGCCAGCAGCTTGCGAGGCAGGGCCTACGAGCAGTACTTC.

The rearrangement uses TRBV7-9 and TRBJ2-7; possibly TRBD1 for D (6 bases). The germline V gene encodes CDR1 SEHNR and CDR2 FQNEAQ (reference sequence). This CDR3 has 15 amino acids. Trimming removed 0 bases at V and 2 bases at J, with 11 bases between. The CDR3 DNA reads as TGTGCCAGCAGCTTAGCTGGGCAGGGGCCCTACGAGCAGTACTTC. As protein: CASSLAGQGPYEQYF.

The chain recombines TRBV9 with TRBJ1-4; 9 positions agree with TRBD1. The V and J ends lost 3 bases and 8 bases, in that order; junction bases with no gene match: 14. The CDR3 length is 17 residues. Germline V gene lookup returns CDR1 SGDLS and CDR2 YYNGEE. In nucleotides, the CDR3 is TGTGCCAGCAGCGCGGACAGGGGAAAGGGGAAAGAGGAAAAACTGTTTTTT. It specifies CASSADRGKGKEEKLFF.

The chain combines TRBV29-1 with TRBJ1-4; 9 nucleotides match TRBD1. The CDR3 loop spans 15 amino acids. V was clipped by 7 bases and J by 6 bases; unmatched bases: 12. Per the germline V gene, CDR1 is SQVTM and CDR2 is ANQGSEA. The CDR3 loop reads CSAIRPQGADEKLFF. As DNA, the CDR3 is TGCAGCGCCATAAGACCACAGGGGGCAGATGAAAAACTGTTTTTT.

This chain links TRBV12-3 or TRBV12-4 with TRBJ2-4; D may be TRBD2 (5 bases). The CDR3 spans 15 residues. V was shortened by 6 bases and J by 0 bases, with 12 bases between the two germline ends. CDR3 bases: TGTGCCAGCAGCGCGGGCCAACTAGCCAAAAACATTCAGTACTTC. This sequence encodes CASSAGQLAKNIQYF.

The CDR3 sequence is CASRPGRLYEQYF. The CDR3, as DNA: TGTGCCAGCAGACCCGGACGGCTCTACGAGCAGTACTTC. The chain joins TRBV28 to TRBJ2-7; D not certain. The length of the CDR3 is 13 residues. V lost 6 bases and J lost 3, with 12 bases in between. The germline V gene has CDR1 MDHEN and CDR2 SYDVKM.

V usage is TRBV4-1 and J usage is TRBJ1-3; TRBD1 aligns across 7 bases. This CDR3 is 15 amino acids long. The trim removed 3 bases at V and 4 bases at J, leaving 6 bases unmatched. Germline V gives CDR1 MGHRA, CDR2 YSYEKL. The CDR3 is CASSHSTGIGNTIYF. CDR3 nucleotides: TGCGCCAGCAGCCATTCGACAGGGATCGGAAACACCATATATTTT.